The rows below give T cell receptor beta chains drawn from one sample of a study of Graves' ophthalmopathy and Graves' hyperthyroidism. In TCRdb, the multiplex PCR reads were re-called with MiXCR into one record per CDR3 protein. Among about 740,000 distinct CDR3 sequences, 40% were seen once, and the ten largest hold 40% to 55%. Sample: peripheral blood. The receptors come from an adult man with Graves' ophthalmopathy. The CDR3 runs from the conserved cysteine through the conserved F or W. D genes are given only for firm matches. Not all rows give a size; the values are once, few, many and, for expanded clones, a class.

v_call: TRBV7-9
clone_size: many
j_call: TRBJ1-6
d_call: TRBD1
cdr3_aa: CASSLEQGAESPLHF
cdr3_nt: TGTGCCAGCAGCTTAGAACAGGGGGCGGAATCACCCCTCCACTTT

v_call: TRBV29-1
clone_size: .
j_call: TRBJ2-5
d_call: TRBD1
cdr3_aa: CSVAWTGQETQYF
cdr3_nt: TGCAGCGTTGCCTGGACAGGCCAAGAGACCCAGTACTTC

v_call: TRBV12-3/TRBV12-4
clone_size: few
j_call: TRBJ1-5
d_call: .
cdr3_aa: CASSRRDGAGNQPQHF
cdr3_nt: TGTGCCAGCAGCCGTAGGGACGGGGCGGGCAATCAGCCCCAGCATTTT

v_call: TRBV10-2
clone_size: many
j_call: TRBJ2-7
d_call: TRBD2
cdr3_aa: CASIGEGGYEQYF
cdr3_nt: TGCGCCAGCATTGGGGAGGGAGGCTACGAGCAGTACTTC

v_call: TRBV2
clone_size: .
j_call: TRBJ2-3
d_call: TRBD2
cdr3_aa: CASTFLGLAGDTQYF
cdr3_nt: TGTGCCAGCACCTTCCTAGGGCTAGCGGGAGATACGCAGTATTTT

v_call: TRBV5-4
clone_size: .
j_call: TRBJ1-2
d_call: .
cdr3_aa: CASSLFGEFGYTF
cdr3_nt: TGTGCCAGCAGCTTGTTTGGGGAATTTGGCTACACCTTC

v_call: TRBV2
clone_size: .
j_call: TRBJ2-7
d_call: TRBD1
cdr3_aa: CASVGQQGEASADEQYF
cdr3_nt: TGTGCCAGCGTGGGACAACAGGGGGAGGCTAGCGCGGACGAGCAGTACTTC

v_call: TRBV10-3
clone_size: .
j_call: TRBJ2-5
d_call: .
cdr3_aa: CASSGWRIQETQYF
cdr3_nt: TGTGCCAGCAGTGGGTGGAGGATCCAAGAGACCCAGTACTTC

v_call: TRBV27
clone_size: few
j_call: TRBJ1-2
d_call: .
cdr3_aa: CASSLSGFGYTF
cdr3_nt: TGTGCCAGCAGTTTATCGGGGTTCGGCTACACCTTC

v_call: TRBV7-9
clone_size: .
j_call: TRBJ2-3
d_call: .
cdr3_aa: CASSFGSVTDTQYF
cdr3_nt: TGTGCCAGCAGCTTCGGGTCGGTAACAGATACGCAGTATTTT

v_call: TRBV20-1
clone_size: many
j_call: TRBJ2-5
d_call: TRBD1
cdr3_aa: CSARGQGGQETQYF
cdr3_nt: TGCAGTGCTAGGGGACAGGGTGGGCAAGAGACCCAGTACTTC

v_call: TRBV25-1
clone_size: .
j_call: TRBJ2-2
d_call: .
cdr3_aa: CASSYPQAGLNTGELFF
cdr3_nt: TGTGCCAGCAGTTACCCACAAGCAGGTCTAAACACCGGGGAGCTGTTTTTT

v_call: TRBV20-1
clone_size: .
j_call: TRBJ1-5
d_call: TRBD1
cdr3_aa: CSARGGQGNQPQHF
cdr3_nt: TGCAGTGCTAGAGGGGGACAGGGCAATCAGCCCCAGCATTTT

v_call: TRBV2
clone_size: .
j_call: TRBJ1-3
d_call: .
cdr3_aa: CASSAGSNTIYF
cdr3_nt: TGTGCCAGCAGCGCAGGGTCCAACACCATATATTTT

v_call: TRBV11-2
clone_size: many
j_call: TRBJ1-2
d_call: .
cdr3_aa: CASSLATGGYTF
cdr3_nt: TGTGCCAGCAGCTTAGCTACCGGAGGCTACACCTTC

v_call: TRBV14
clone_size: few
j_call: TRBJ2-5
d_call: .
cdr3_aa: CASSQEDLQETQYF
cdr3_nt: TGTGCCAGCAGCCAAGAGGACCTTCAAGAGACCCAGTACTTC

v_call: TRBV9
clone_size: .
j_call: TRBJ2-7
d_call: .
cdr3_aa: CASSQDVGVDEQYF
cdr3_nt: TGTGCCAGCAGCCAAGATGTGGGGGTGGACGAGCAGTACTTC

v_call: TRBV15
clone_size: many
j_call: TRBJ1-1
d_call: TRBD1
cdr3_aa: CATSERQGGTEAFF
cdr3_nt: TGTGCCACCAGCGAACGACAGGGGGGGACTGAAGCTTTCTTT

v_call: TRBV20-1
clone_size: .
j_call: TRBJ2-7
d_call: .
cdr3_aa: CSARDQTARGEQYF
cdr3_nt: TGCAGTGCTAGAGATCAGACAGCCCGGGGCGAGCAGTACTTC

v_call: TRBV2
clone_size: .
j_call: TRBJ1-2
d_call: .
cdr3_aa: CASSGQAPYGYTF
cdr3_nt: TGTGCCAGCAGTGGGCAGGCGCCCTATGGCTACACCTTC

v_call: TRBV5-6
clone_size: .
j_call: TRBJ1-2
d_call: .
cdr3_aa: CASSSQGQGYGYTF
cdr3_nt: TGTGCCAGCAGCTCCCAGGGGCAGGGTTATGGCTACACCTTC

v_call: TRBV25-1
clone_size: .
j_call: TRBJ2-6
d_call: .
cdr3_aa: CASSLRAYGANVLTF
cdr3_nt: TGTGCCAGCAGTCTCAGGGCTTACGGGGCCAACGTCCTGACTTTC

v_call: TRBV7-9
clone_size: few
j_call: TRBJ1-5
d_call: .
cdr3_aa: CASSQDPYSNQPQHF
cdr3_nt: TGTGCCAGCAGCCAAGATCCCTACAGTAATCAGCCCCAGCATTTT

v_call: TRBV20-1
clone_size: .
j_call: TRBJ2-7
d_call: .
cdr3_aa: CSARDRRVKRIEQYF
cdr3_nt: TGCAGTGCTAGAGATAGGCGGGTTAAAAGGATCGAGCAGTACTTC

v_call: TRBV2
clone_size: .
j_call: TRBJ2-7
d_call: TRBD2
cdr3_aa: CASSYGRGGYEQYF
cdr3_nt: TGTGCCAGCAGTTACGGGCGGGGGGGCTACGAGCAGTACTTC

v_call: TRBV7-9
clone_size: once
j_call: TRBJ2-3
d_call: .
cdr3_aa: CASSSQGGVTDTQYF
cdr3_nt: TGTGCCAGCAGCTCCCAGGGGGGGGTCACAGATACGCAGTATTTT

v_call: TRBV7-3
clone_size: few
j_call: TRBJ2-7
d_call: .
cdr3_aa: CASSPVGVPYEQYF
cdr3_nt: TGTGCCAGCAGCCCCGTTGGAGTCCCCTACGAGCAGTACTTC

v_call: TRBV10-2
clone_size: many
j_call: TRBJ1-2
d_call: .
cdr3_aa: CASSDAGRYGYTF
cdr3_nt: TGCGCCAGCAGTGACGCAGGGCGCTATGGCTACACCTTC

v_call: TRBV12-3/TRBV12-4
clone_size: .
j_call: TRBJ2-7
d_call: .
cdr3_aa: CASSYSRDLLFGEQYF
cdr3_nt: TGTGCCAGCAGTTACTCACGGGACCTCCTGTTCGGCGAGCAGTACTTC

v_call: TRBV15
clone_size: many
j_call: TRBJ2-7
d_call: .
cdr3_aa: CATSRDLQSYEQYF
cdr3_nt: TGTGCCACCAGCAGAGATCTTCAGTCCTACGAGCAGTACTTC

v_call: TRBV7-9
clone_size: .
j_call: TRBJ2-2
d_call: .
cdr3_aa: CASSRRENTGELFF
cdr3_nt: TGTGCCAGCAGCCGGAGGGAGAACACCGGGGAGCTGTTTTTT